This is a list of T cell receptor beta chains from one sample in a study of cytomegalovirus exposure and HLA in healthy donors. Sequenced by immunoSEQ multiplex PCR; TCRdb stores in-frame clones only, minus some. The sample shows about 120,000 clones, roughly 79% of them seen only once. Sequencing was done on a sample of PBMCs. These receptors were taken from a woman aged 18-29 years in good health and CMV-seronegative. Both conserved end residues are part of each CDR3. The D gene is left open where the match is weak. Not every row has a clone size; where given, it reads once, few, many or a size class.

v_gene,j_gene,abundance,d_gene,CDR3aa,CDR3nt
TRBV28,TRBJ1-2,-,TRBD1,CASSPRTGANYGYTF,TGTGCCAGCAGTCCACGGACAGGGGCTAACTATGGCTACACCTTC
TRBV27,TRBJ2-7,-,-,CASSSTEPHNEQYF,TGTGCCAGCAGTTCGACAGAACCCCACAACGAGCAGTACTTC
TRBV6-1,TRBJ2-2,-,TRBD2,CASSELVSGGFNTGELFF,TGTGCCAGCAGTGAATTAGTTAGCGGGGGTTTCAACACCGGGGAGCTGTTTTTT
TRBV4-1,TRBJ2-7,-,TRBD2,CASSQSPTRSGGLLGNDEQYF,TGCGCCAGCAGCCAAAGCCCGACTAGAAGCGGGGGGCTCCTGGGCAACGACGAGCAGTACTTC
TRBV11-2,TRBJ2-7,-,-,CASSSDSSVYEQYF,TGTGCCAGCAGCTCGGACAGCTCAGTCTACGAGCAGTACTTC
TRBV4-1,TRBJ2-6,-,-,CASSQGETGYGANVLTF,TGCGCCAGCAGCCAAGGAGAAACAGGGTACGGGGCCAACGTCCTGACTTTC
TRBV2,TRBJ1-2,-,TRBD1,CASSTNPGQGDYGYTF,TGTGCCAGCAGCACAAACCCGGGACAGGGGGACTATGGCTACACCTTC
TRBV7-2,TRBJ2-5,few,-,CASSSIQETQYF,TGTGCCAGCAGCTCAATTCAAGAGACCCAGTACTTC
TRBV7-6,TRBJ1-1,-,-,CASSLSGVRATEAFF,TGTGCCAGCAGCCTTTCGGGGGTCAGGGCCACTGAAGCTTTCTTT
TRBV5-4,TRBJ1-1,-,-,CASSYFRRYTEAFF,TGTGCCAGCAGCTATTTCAGGCGCTACACTGAAGCTTTCTTT
TRBV29-1,TRBJ2-3,-,-,CSVDSGAQGGPGAQYF,TGCAGCGTTGATTCGGGGGCGCAGGGGGGACCCGGGGCGCAGTATTTT
TRBV30,TRBJ1-2,-,TRBD1,CAWNSRQGSYGYTF,TGTGCCTGGAACTCCCGACAGGGTTCATATGGCTACACCTTC
TRBV30,TRBJ1-5,-,-,CAWSEGAFSNQPQHF,TGTGCCTGGAGTGAGGGAGCTTTTAGCAATCAGCCCCAGCATTTT
TRBV27,TRBJ1-4,-,-,CASSFGGFSEKLFF,TGTGCCAGCAGTTTTGGGGGGTTCTCGGAAAAACTGTTTTTT
TRBV18,TRBJ2-2,-,TRBD1,CASSPDRAGELFF,TGTGCCAGCTCACCGGACAGGGCCGGGGAGCTGTTTTTT
TRBV6-6,TRBJ1-2,-,-,CASSYSRPDYYGYTF,TGTGCCAGCAGTTACTCGCGGCCAGATTACTATGGCTACACCTTC
TRBV4-1,TRBJ1-6,few,-,CASSQEPDSPLHF,TGCGCCAGCAGCCAAGAGCCGGATTCACCCCTCCACTTT
TRBV5-1,TRBJ2-1,-,-,CASSTGGASYNEQFF,TGCGCCAGCAGCACAGGGGGGGCTTCCTACAATGAGCAGTTCTTC
TRBV5-6,TRBJ1-4,-,TRBD1,CASSLGQANEKLFF,TGTGCCAGCAGCCTAGGACAGGCTAATGAAAAACTGTTTTTT
TRBV11-3,TRBJ1-1,-,-,CASSLDSAGQEAFF,TGTGCCAGCAGCTTAGATTCGGCGGGCCAAGAAGCTTTCTTT